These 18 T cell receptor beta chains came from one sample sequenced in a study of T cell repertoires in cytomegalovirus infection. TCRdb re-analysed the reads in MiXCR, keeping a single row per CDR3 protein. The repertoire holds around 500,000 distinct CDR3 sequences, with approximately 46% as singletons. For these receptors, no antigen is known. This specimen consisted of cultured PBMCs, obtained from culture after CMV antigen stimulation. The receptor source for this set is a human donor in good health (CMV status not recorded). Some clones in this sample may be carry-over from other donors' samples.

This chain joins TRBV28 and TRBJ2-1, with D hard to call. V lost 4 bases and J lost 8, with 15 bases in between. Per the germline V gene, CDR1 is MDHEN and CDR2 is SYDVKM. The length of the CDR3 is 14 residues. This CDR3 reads CASSSARSYDEQFF. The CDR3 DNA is TGTGCCAGCAGTTCTGCTCGGTCATACGATGAGCAGTTCTTC.

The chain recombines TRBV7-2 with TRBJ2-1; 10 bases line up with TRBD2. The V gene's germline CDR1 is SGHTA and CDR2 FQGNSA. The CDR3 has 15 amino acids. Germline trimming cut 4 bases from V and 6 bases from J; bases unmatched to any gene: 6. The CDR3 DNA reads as TGTGCCAGCAGCTCTAGGGGACTAGCGAGCAATGAGCAGTTCTTC. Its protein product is CASSSRGLASNEQFF.

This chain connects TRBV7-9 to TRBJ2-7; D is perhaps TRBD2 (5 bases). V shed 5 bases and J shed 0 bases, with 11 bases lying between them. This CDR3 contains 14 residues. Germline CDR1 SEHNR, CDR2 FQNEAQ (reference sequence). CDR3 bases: TGTGCCAGCAGCCCTACTACTAGCTCCTACGAGCAGTACTTC. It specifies CASSPTTSSYEQYF.

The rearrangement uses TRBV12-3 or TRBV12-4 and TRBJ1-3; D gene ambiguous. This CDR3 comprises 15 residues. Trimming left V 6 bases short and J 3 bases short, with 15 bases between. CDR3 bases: TGTGCCAGCAGCCGATGGCCCCTCTTTGGAAACACCATATATTTT. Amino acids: CASSRWPLFGNTIYF.

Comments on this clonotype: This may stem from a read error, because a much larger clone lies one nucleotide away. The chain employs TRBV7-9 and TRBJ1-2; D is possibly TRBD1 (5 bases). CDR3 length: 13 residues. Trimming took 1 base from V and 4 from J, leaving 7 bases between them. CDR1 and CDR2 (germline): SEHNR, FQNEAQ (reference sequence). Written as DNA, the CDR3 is TGTGCCAGCAGCTTAGGACAGCGCTATGGCTACACCTTC. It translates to CASSLGQRYGYTF.

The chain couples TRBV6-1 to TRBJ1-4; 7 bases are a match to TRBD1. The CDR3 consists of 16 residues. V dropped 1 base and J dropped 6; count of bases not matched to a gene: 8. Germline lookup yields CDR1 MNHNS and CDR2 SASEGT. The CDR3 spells CASSEDTGRGYEKLFF. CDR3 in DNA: TGTGCCAGCAGTGAAGATACGGGCAGGGGGTATGAAAAACTGTTTTTT.

The chain's CDR3 is CASTTGTTAHEQYF. DNA for the CDR3: TGTGCCAGCACCACCGGGACTACAGCCCACGAGCAGTACTTC. The rearrangement uses TRBV7-6 and TRBJ2-7; 7 bases are shared with TRBD2. Germline V gene lookup returns CDR1 SGHVS and CDR2 FNYEAQ. CDR3 length: 14 amino acids. V lost 7 bases to trimming and J lost 5 bases; unmatched junction nucleotides: 11.

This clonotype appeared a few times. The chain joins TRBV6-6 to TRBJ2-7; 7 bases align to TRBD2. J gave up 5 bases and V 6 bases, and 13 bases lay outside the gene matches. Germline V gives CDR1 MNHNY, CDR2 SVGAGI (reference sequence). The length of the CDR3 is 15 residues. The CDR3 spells CASRPRGGSPDEQYF. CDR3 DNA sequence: TGTGCCAGCAGACCTCGGGGCGGGAGTCCCGACGAGCAGTACTTC.

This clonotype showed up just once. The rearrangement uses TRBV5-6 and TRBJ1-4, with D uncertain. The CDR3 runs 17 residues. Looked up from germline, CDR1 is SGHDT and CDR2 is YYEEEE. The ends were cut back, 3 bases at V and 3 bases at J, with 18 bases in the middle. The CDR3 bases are TGTGCCAGCAGCTCTTTCCGGGCCTCAACGGCTAATGAAAAACTGTTTTTT. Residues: CASSSFRASTANEKLFF.

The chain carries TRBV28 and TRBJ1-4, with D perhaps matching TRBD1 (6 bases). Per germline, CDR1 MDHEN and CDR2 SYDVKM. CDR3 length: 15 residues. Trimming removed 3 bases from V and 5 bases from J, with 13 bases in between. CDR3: CASSFSDRRNEKLFF. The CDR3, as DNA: TGTGCCAGCAGTTTTTCCGACAGGAGGAATGAAAAACTGTTTTTT.

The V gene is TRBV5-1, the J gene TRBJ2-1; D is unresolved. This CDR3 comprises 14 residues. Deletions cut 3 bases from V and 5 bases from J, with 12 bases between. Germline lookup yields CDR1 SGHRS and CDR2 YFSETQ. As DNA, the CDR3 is TGCGCCAGCAGCTCCCGACGGTTAGACAATGAGCAGTTCTTC. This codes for CASSSRRLDNEQFF.

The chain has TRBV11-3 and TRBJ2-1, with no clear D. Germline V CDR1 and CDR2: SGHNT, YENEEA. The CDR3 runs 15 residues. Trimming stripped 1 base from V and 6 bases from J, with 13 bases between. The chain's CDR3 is CASSLAFWEANEQFF. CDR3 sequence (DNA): TGTGCCAGCAGCTTAGCCTTCTGGGAAGCCAATGAGCAGTTCTTC. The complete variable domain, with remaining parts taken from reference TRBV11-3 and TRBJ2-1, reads EAGVVQSPRYKIIEKKQPVAFWCNPISGHNTLYWYLQNLGQGPELLIRYENEEAVDDSQLPKDRFSAERLKGVDSTLKIQPAELGDSAVYLCASSLAFWEANEQFFGPGTRLTVL.

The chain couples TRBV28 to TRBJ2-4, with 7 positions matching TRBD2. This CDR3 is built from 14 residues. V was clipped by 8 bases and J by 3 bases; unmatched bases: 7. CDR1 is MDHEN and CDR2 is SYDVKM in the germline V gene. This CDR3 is CASWGGMVKNIQYF. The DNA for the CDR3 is TGTGCCAGCTGGGGGGGGATGGTCAAAAACATTCAGTACTTC.

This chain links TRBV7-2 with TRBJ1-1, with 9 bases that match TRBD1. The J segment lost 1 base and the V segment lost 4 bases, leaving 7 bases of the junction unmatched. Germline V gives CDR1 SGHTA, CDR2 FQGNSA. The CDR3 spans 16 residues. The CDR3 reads CASSSATGGANTEAFF. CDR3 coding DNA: TGTGCCAGCAGCTCGGCCACAGGGGGCGCGAACACTGAAGCTTTCTTT.

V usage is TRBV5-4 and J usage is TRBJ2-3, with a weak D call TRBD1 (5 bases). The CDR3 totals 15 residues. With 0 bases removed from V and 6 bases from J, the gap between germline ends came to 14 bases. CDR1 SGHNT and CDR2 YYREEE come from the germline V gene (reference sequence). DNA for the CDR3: TGTGCCAGCAGCTTGGATGGCAGGGCTGGGGATACGCAGTATTTT. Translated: CASSLDGRAGDTQYF.

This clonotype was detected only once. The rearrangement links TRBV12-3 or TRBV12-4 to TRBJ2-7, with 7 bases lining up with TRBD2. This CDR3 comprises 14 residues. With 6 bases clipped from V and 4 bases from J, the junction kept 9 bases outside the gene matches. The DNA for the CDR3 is TGTGCCAGCAGCGGGGGGTCTTCGGCGTACGAGCAGTACTTC. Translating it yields CASSGGSSAYEQYF.

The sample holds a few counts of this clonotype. The chain's CDR3 is CASSEGRGQETQYF. The CDR3 DNA is TGTGCCAGCAGTGAAGGACGGGGTCAAGAGACCCAGTACTTC. The chain carries TRBV2 and TRBJ2-5; the D gene is possibly TRBD2 (5 bases). This CDR3 region has 14 residues. Trimming stripped 1 base from V and 2 bases from J, with 8 bases between. Germline V gene lookup returns CDR1 SNHLY and CDR2 FYNNEI.

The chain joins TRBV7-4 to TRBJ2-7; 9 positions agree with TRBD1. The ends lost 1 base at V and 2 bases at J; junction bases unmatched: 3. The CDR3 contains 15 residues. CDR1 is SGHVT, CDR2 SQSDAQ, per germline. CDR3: CASSLGGDRAYEQYF. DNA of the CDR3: TGTGCCAGCAGCTTAGGAGGGGACAGGGCCTACGAGCAGTACTTC.